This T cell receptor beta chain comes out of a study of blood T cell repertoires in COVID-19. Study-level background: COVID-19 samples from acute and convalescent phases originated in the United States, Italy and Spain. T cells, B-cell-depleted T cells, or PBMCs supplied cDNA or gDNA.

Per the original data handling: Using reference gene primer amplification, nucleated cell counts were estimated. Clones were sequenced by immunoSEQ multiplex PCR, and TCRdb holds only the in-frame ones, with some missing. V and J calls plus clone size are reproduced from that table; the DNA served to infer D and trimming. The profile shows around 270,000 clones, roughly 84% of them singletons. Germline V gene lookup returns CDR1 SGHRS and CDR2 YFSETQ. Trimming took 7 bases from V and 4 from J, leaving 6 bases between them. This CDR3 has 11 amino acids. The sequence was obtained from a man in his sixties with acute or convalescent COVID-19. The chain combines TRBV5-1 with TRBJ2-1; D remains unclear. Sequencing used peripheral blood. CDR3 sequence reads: CASANYNEQFF. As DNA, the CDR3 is TGCGCCAGCGCTAATTACAATGAGCAGTTCTTC.